This T cell receptor beta chain was captured by sequencing in a study of T cell responses to AZD1222 COVID-19 vaccine (dated by TCRdb to the early 2020s). Regarding the research as a whole: A total of about 230 trial participants underwent TCR sequencing, of whom 207 received two doses of AZD1222 and some 25 received two doses of the MenACWY control vaccine. Trial participants were enrolled into age subgroups of 18-55, 56-69 and 70-plus years, which contained approximately 150, 30 and 60 TCR-sequenced participants, respectively.

From V the trimming removes 1 base and from J it removes 2 bases, while the gene matches leave 4 bases of the junction unaccounted for. The CDR3 runs 17 amino acids, cysteine and phenylalanine included. Of the read, only the CDR3 DNA is kept; its 51 bases are in frame from base 1. As encoded in the germline V gene (reference sequence), CDR1 is LNHNV while CDR2 is YYDKDF. Study-wide conclusions, independent of this receptor: Most participants were white British and females outnumbered males, and the authors suggested that clonal diversity may have been underestimated. After two AZD1222 doses, both the breadth and the depth of spike-specific TCRs were significantly higher than at day 0 and than in MenACWY recipients. The whole spike protein was spanned by vaccine-associated CD4 TCRs, and dominant responses were seen in regions 160-218 and 743-854. Conclusions about previously exposed vaccinees are limited because only a handful of AZD1222 recipients were SARS-CoV-2 seropositive at baseline. In the small 56-69-year group, the increase in depth fell short of significance, most likely because of low power. Epitopes outside the regions mutated in the B.1.351 and B.1.1.7 variants were reportedly recognized by nearly half of the unique spike-specific TCRs. Because no samples from the day 14 peak response were available, repertoires could be characterized only after the peak T cell response.

A remark on this clone: Its antigen remains undetermined. It has no much larger one-base neighbor in the sample; base qualities were not kept.

The label giving this sample's time point can be read as: about 28 days (+/-7) after the second vaccine dose. The treatment or condition label on this specimen signifies: meningococcal conjugate vaccine given as trial control. Vaccinee samples were obtained from the UK trials COV001 and COV002, which included a single-blind randomized controlled phase 2/3 trial of AZD1222 (ChAdOx1 nCoV-19) in healthy adults. For TCRbeta chain sequencing, PBMC samples from trial participants were taken at day 0 and at day 28 after the second dose. The CDR3 regions of human TCRbeta chains were subjected to immunosequencing. Concerning the study's data processing: Repertoire TCRs were matched against a reference library of SARS-CoV-2-specific TCRs generated with the MIRA antigen-specificity platform. Breadth was defined as the fraction of unique TCRs that were SARS-CoV-2-associated, and depth was defined as the fraction of total T cells that were SARS-CoV-2-associated. Using the MIRA data, each spike-specific TCR was assigned both to the spike region to which the TCR was reactive and to a CD4 or CD8 class. Log10-transformed breadth and depth values were compared by one-way ANOVA with Sidak's multiple comparisons tests. TCRdb mirrors the immuneACCESS table, restricted to in-frame sequences. Some clones are absent from its copies; in checked studies, under half trace to an unresolved V gene, and the reason for the others is unknown. V and J calls and clone size are copied from that table; D and trimming were computed from the DNA. This sample gives about 140,000 clones in total; approximately 86% of them show up just once. The top ten clones comprise under 5.5% of the sample.

The sample in question was peripheral blood, obtained 28 days after the second dose of the MenACWY control vaccine. In this chain, TRBV15 is recombined with TRBJ2-6; 8 bases in between match TRBD1. The clonotype comes from an adult who received the MenACWY meningococcal vaccine as a control. The sequence in DNA is TGTGCCACCAGCAGAGTTGTGGACAGGGCTGGGGCCAACGTCCTGACTTTC. It specifies CATSRVVDRAGANVLTF.